Following are 4 T cell receptor beta chains from one sample sequenced in a study of T cell responses to AZD1222 COVID-19 vaccine. TCRdb's copy holds only in-frame clones and misses some; the assay was immunoSEQ multiplex PCR. The profile shows 170,000 or so clones, 85% to 90% of them singletons. The sequencing here drew on peripheral blood, taken 28 days after the second AZD1222 dose. The source of these receptors is an adult who received the AZD1222 COVID-19 vaccine.

This clone has just one count. The chain uses TRBV28 and TRBJ1-3; 7 nucleotides agree with TRBD1. V lost 5 bases, J lost 4 bases, and 8 bases stayed unmatched. The CDR3 is 15 residues long. From germline, CDR1 is MDHEN and CDR2 SYDVKM. The CDR3: CASSIAGTEGNTIYF. Written as DNA, the CDR3 is TGTGCCAGCAGTATCGCCGGGACAGAGGGAAACACCATATATTTT.

The CDR3 nucleotides read TGTGCCAGTAATACCCCCGGGACAGGGTATGATCAGCCCCAGCATTTT. The encoded protein is CASNTPGTGYDQPQHF. The V and J genes are TRBV19 and TRBJ1-5; 9 bases align to TRBD1. Germline CDR1 LNHDA, CDR2 SQIVND (reference sequence). The J segment lost 5 bases and the V segment lost 7 bases, leaving 12 bases of the junction unmatched. The CDR3 contains 16 residues.

The V and J genes are TRBV10-3 and TRBJ1-2; TRBD1 aligns across 8 bases. This CDR3 spans 12 amino acids. Germline lookup yields CDR1 ENHRY and CDR2 SYGVKD. Unmatched junction bases numbered 3, after V lost 5 bases and J lost 7 bases. The CDR3 bases are TGTGCCATCAGTCAGGGGGCGGGTGGCTACACCTTC. The encoded protein is CAISQGAGGYTF.

This rearrangement joins TRBV7-9 to TRBJ1-2; TRBD1 might be the D (5 bases). This CDR3 is built from 14 residues. The germline V gene has CDR1 SEHNR and CDR2 FQNEAQ (reference sequence). The V end was cut by 1 base, the J end by 3 bases, with 9 bases between. The DNA of the CDR3 is TGTGCCAGCAGCTTAGGTGGGGGGGACTATGGCTACACCTTC. Its translation is CASSLGGGDYGYTF.